This T cell receptor beta chain was retrieved from a study of OX40 agonist ivuxolimab in advanced cancers. Some clones are missing from TCRdb's copy, which holds only in-frame ones; the method was immunoSEQ multiplex PCR. This table has roughly 33,000 clones, roughly 84% appearing once. This sequence was found in an adult with an advanced solid tumor such as melanoma, head and neck, liver or kidney cancer. Sequencing used CD4+ or CD8+ T cells sorted from blood, obtained in a trial of the OX40 agonist ivuxolimab.

CDR3 amino acids: CASSPGTAWETQYF. CDR3 bases: TGTGCCAGCTCCCCCGGAACCGCATGGGAGACCCAGTACTTC. The chain joins TRBV6-1 to TRBJ2-5, with no clear D. CDR1 and CDR2 from the germline V gene are MNHNS and SASEGT. Trimming removed 8 bases from V and 5 bases from J, with 18 bases in between. This CDR3 comprises 14 residues.